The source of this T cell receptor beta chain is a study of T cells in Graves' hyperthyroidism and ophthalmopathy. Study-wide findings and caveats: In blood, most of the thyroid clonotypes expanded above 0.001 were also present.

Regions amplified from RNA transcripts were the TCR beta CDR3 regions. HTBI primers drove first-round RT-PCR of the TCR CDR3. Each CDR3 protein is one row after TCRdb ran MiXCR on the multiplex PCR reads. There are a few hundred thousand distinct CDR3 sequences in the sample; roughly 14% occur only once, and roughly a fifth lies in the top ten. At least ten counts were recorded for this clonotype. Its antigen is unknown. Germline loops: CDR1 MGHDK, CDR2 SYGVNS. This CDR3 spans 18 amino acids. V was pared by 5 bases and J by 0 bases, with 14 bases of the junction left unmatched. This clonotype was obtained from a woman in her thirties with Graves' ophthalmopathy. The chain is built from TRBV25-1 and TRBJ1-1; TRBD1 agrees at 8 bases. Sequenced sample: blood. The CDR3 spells CASSMWGDRGNMNTEAFF. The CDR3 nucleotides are TGTGCCAGCAGTATGTGGGGAGACAGGGGAAACATGAACACTGAAGCTTTCTTT.